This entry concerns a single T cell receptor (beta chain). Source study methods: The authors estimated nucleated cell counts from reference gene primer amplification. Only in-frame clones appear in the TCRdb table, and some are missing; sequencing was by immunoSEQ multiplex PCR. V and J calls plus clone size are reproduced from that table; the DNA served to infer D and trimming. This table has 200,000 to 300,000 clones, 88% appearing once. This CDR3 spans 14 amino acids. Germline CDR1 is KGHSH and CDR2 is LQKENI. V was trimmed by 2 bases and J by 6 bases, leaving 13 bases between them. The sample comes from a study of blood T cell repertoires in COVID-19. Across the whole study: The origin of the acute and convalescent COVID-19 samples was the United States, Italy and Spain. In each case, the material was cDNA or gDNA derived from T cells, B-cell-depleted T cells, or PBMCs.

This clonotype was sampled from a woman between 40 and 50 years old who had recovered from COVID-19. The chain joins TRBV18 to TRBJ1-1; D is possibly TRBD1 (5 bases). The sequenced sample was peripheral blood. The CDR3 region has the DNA TGTGCCAGCTCACCAGGCGCAGGGAGGGCTGAAGCTTTCTTT. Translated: CASSPGAGRAEAFF.